This TCR beta chain came from a study of T cell repertoires in cytomegalovirus infection. After removal of 7 bases from V and 3 bases from J, the junction contained 13 bases not matched to a gene. CDR1 and CDR2 (germline): SGHDT, YYEEEE. The CDR3 totals 16 residues. Ten or more counts support this clonotype. Antigen specificity is unknown. One entry per CDR3 protein results from TCRdb running MiXCR on the reads. The data show approximately 770,000 distinct CDR3 sequences, with under 35% seen just once and less than 15% held by the top ten. The chain is built from TRBV5-6 and TRBJ1-2; 9 bases agree with TRBD1. Specimen: cultured CD8+ T cells from PBMCs, collected from culture after CMV antigen stimulation. This receptor was taken from a human donor in good health (CMV status not recorded). Some clones in this sample may be carry-over from other donors' samples. CDR3 DNA sequence: TGTGCCAGCTCTCGGGACAGGGAAGATTGGTACTATGGCTACACCTTC. Translating it yields CASSRDREDWYYGYTF.